This T cell receptor beta chain derives from a study of blood T cell repertoires in COVID-19. Study overall: Samples of COVID-19 (acute and convalescent) were obtained from the United States, Italy and Spain. In each case, the material was cDNA or gDNA derived from T cells, B-cell-depleted T cells, or PBMCs.

V trimming: 3 bases; J trimming: 4 bases; junction bases outside the gene matches: 5. This CDR3 region has 15 residues. Per germline, CDR1 PRHDT and CDR2 FYEKMQ (reference sequence). Authors' data handling: From reference gene primer amplification, estimates of nucleated cell counts were derived. Some clones are missing from TCRdb's copy, which holds only in-frame ones; the method was immunoSEQ multiplex PCR. That table furnishes V, J and clone size, whereas the DNA furnished D and trimming. The sample comprises around 400,000 clones, nearly 90% of which are singletons, and roughly 1.4% rests with the top ten. Assignments of participants to cohorts depended upon their own reported clinical history.

The specimen was PBMCs or T cells enriched from blood (not recorded which). The chain is built from TRBV13 and TRBJ2-3; 9 bases are shared with TRBD2. This TCR was sampled from a woman aged 18-35 years who had been exposed to COVID-19. The CDR3 nucleotides are TGTGCCAGCAGCTTTGCGGGAGGGTTATCAGATACGCAGTATTTT. Amino acids: CASSFAGGLSDTQYF. The full variable domain, rest sourced from reference TRBV13 and TRBJ2-3, is AAGVIQSPRHLIKEKRETATLKCYPIPRHDTVYWYQQGPGQDPQFLISFYEKMQSDKGSIPDRFSAQQFSDYHSELNMSSLELGDSALYFCASSFAGGLSDTQYFGPGTRLTVL.